This entry is about one TCR beta chain. CDR1 is MNHEY, CDR2 SMNVEV, per germline (reference sequence). The germline V and J ends were trimmed by 5 bases and 9 bases, with 17 bases remaining between them. This CDR3 is 14 amino acids long. The sample comes from a study of blood T cell repertoires in COVID-19. Study-level information: The study drew acute and convalescent COVID-19 samples from the United States, Italy and Spain. In each case, the material was cDNA or gDNA derived from T cells, B-cell-depleted T cells, or PBMCs.

Source study methods: Reference gene primer amplification gave nucleated cell count estimates. Sequencing was performed with immunoSEQ multiplex PCR; in TCRdb, only in-frame clones are kept and a portion is missing. V and J calls and clone size are as listed in that table; D and trimming were resolved from the DNA. The repertoire consists of fewer than 110,000 clones, with 87% occurring once and the leading ten covering approximately 10%. This chain connects TRBV27 to TRBJ2-1; tentative D call: TRBD2 (6 bases). This receptor was obtained from a woman aged 25 to 45 with acute or convalescent COVID-19. The sequenced sample consisted of peripheral blood. This CDR3 reads CASSGGTTGGEQFF. CDR3 bases: TGTGCCAGCAGTGGGGGGACCACCGGGGGTGAGCAGTTCTTC.